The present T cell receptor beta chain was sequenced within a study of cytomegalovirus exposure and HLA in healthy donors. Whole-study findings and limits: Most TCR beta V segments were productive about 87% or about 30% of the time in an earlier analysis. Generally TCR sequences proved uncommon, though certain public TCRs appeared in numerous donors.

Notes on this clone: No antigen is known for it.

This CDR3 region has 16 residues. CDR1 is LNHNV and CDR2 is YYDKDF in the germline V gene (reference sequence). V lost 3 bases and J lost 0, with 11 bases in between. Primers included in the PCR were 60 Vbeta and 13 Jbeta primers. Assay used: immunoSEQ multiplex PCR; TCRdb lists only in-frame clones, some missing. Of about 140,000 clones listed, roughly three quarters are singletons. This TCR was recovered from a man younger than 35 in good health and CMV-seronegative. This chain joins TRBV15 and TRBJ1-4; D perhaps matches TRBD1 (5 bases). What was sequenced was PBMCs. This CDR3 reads CATSSSGVATNEKLFF. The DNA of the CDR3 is TGTGCCACCAGCAGCTCGGGGGTAGCAACTAATGAAAAACTGTTTTTT.